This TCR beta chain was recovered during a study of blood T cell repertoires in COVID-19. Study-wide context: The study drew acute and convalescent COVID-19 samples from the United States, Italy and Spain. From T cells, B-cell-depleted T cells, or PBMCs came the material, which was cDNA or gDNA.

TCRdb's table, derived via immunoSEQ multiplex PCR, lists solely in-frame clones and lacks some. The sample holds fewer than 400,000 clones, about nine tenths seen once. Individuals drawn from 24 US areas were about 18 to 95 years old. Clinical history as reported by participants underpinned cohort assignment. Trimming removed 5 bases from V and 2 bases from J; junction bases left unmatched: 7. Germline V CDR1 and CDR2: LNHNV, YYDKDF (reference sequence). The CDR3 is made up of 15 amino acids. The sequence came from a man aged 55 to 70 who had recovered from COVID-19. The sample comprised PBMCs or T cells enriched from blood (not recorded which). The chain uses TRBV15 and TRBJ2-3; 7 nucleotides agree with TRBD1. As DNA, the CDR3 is TGTGCCACCAGCGGGGCTAAGGGGGCCACAGATACGCAGTATTTT. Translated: CATSGAKGATDTQYF.